This TCR beta chain was found in a study of T cell repertoires in cytomegalovirus infection. The study, taken as a whole, reports: Within the response measured ex vivo, HLA-C-restricted CMV-specific TCR beta clonotypes were dominant.

In TCRdb, the reads were re-called with MiXCR into one record per CDR3 protein. The sample records approximately 910,000 distinct CDR3 sequences, around 32% being singletons. Turning to this clonotype: Its matching antigen is unknown.

Germline lookup yields CDR1 SQVTM and CDR2 ANQGSEA. With 4 bases clipped from V and 0 bases from J, the junction kept 3 bases outside the gene matches. The CDR3 consists of 15 residues. Sequenced material: cultured CD8+ T cells from PBMCs, taken from culture after CMV antigen stimulation. The chain carries TRBV29-1 and TRBJ2-6, with 7 bases lining up with TRBD1. The TCR was taken from a human donor in good health (CMV status not recorded). Some clones in this sample may be carry-over from other donors' samples. CDR3 DNA sequence: TGCAGCGTTGGGACAGGTGACTCTGGGGCCAACGTCCTGACTTTC. The encoded protein is CSVGTGDSGANVLTF.